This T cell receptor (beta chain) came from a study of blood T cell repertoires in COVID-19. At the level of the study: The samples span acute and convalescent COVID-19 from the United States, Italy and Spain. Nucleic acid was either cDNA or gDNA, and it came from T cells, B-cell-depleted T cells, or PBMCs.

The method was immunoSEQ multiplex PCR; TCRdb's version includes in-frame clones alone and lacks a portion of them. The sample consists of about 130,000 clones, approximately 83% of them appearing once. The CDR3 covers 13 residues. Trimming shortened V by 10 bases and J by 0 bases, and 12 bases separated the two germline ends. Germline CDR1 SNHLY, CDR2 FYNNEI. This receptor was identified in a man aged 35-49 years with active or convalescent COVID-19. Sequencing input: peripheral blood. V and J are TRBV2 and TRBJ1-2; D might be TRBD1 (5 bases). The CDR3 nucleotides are TGTGCCATCGCCATGACAGCTAACTATGGCTACACCTTC. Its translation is CAIAMTANYGYTF.